This TCR beta chain was obtained from a study of T-cell reconstitution after alpha-beta-depleted transplantation in children. General study results and limits: Where alpha-beta T cells came from about two months after transplant was reportedly several hundred expanded graft clones. For some patients, TCRbeta diversity was high at day 60 because of recipient T cells and thymic progenitors that survived. One year after transplant, T-cell counts and diversity came mostly from newly produced T cells.

The authors prepared the TCRbeta library with unique molecular identifiers. TCRdb reprocessed the PCR reads via MiXCR and lists one record per CDR3 protein. The repertoire consists of approximately 1,000,000 distinct CDR3 sequences, with under 30% occurring once and the leading ten covering over 25%. The CDR3 is 14 amino acids. The junction had 9 bases not matched to a gene; V was cut back by 4 bases and J by 14 bases. Germline CDR1 reads SGHRS; CDR2 reads YFSETQ. This clonotype has just a few counts. The antigen remains undetermined. This receptor was obtained from a boy younger than two who had a stem cell transplant for SCID, so the T cells may come from the graft donor. This chain joins TRBV5-1 and TRBJ2-1; 13 bases match TRBD2. The material was PBMCs, mostly from graft donor cells, obtained 360 days after TCRalphabeta/CD19-depleted stem cell transplant. The chain's CDR3 is CASSPGLAGVWKFF. The CDR3 nucleotides read TGCGCCAGCAGCCCCGGACTAGCGGGGGTGTGGAAGTTCTTC.